These T cell receptor beta chains were read from a single sample in a study of post-analysis software for immune sequencing data. TCRdb re-analysed the PCR reads in MiXCR, keeping a single row per CDR3 protein. The sample holds 550,000 to 700,000 distinct CDR3 sequences, roughly 45% seen once. The material sequenced was blood. The origin of the receptors is a girl aged 10-17 years with multiple sclerosis. CDR3s include the opening cysteine and the closing phenylalanine or tryptophan. Each record gives: D gene, J gene, V gene, clone size, CDR3 DNA, CDR3 protein. D genes are given only for firm matches. Clone size appears in some rows only: once, few, many, or a class for an expanded clone.

-,TRBJ1-4,TRBV6-6,few,TGTGCCAGCAGTCCTTCCGACTTCCATCTGGGAGAAAAACTGTTTTTT,CASSPSDFHLGEKLFF
-,TRBJ1-2,TRBV2,-,TGTGCCACCTCTCAGGACGGGACACCTAACTATGGCTACACCTTC,CATSQDGTPNYGYTF
-,TRBJ2-6,TRBV7-6,few,TGTGCCAGCAAAAACTACTCTGGGGCCAACGTCCTGACTTTC,CASKNYSGANVLTF
-,TRBJ2-3,TRBV4-1,-,TGCGCCAGCAGCCAAGAAGGGGGAAAGGGGGGCACAGATACGCAGTATTTT,CASSQEGGKGGTDTQYF
TRBD2,TRBJ2-5,TRBV4-2,-,TGTGCCAGCAGCCAAGATGGAAATAGCGGGGGGGCGGAGACCCAGTACTTC,CASSQDGNSGGAETQYF
-,TRBJ2-5,TRBV20-1,-,TGCAGTGCGCCAGGGATTGGGGAGACCCAGTACTTC,CSAPGIGETQYF
-,TRBJ1-2,TRBV28,-,TGTGCCAGCAGTTGGGCGACTTCGGATGGCTACACCTTC,CASSWATSDGYTF
-,TRBJ2-7,TRBV27,-,TGTGCCAGCAGTTTGACCTCTAGCAGCTCCTACGAGCAGTACTTC,CASSLTSSSSYEQYF
TRBD1,TRBJ2-7,TRBV3-1,-,TGTGCCAGCAGCCAAGGGTGGGACAGCTCCTACGAGCAGTACTTC,CASSQGWDSSYEQYF
-,TRBJ1-1,TRBV12-3/TRBV12-4,-,TGTGTCAGCAGTTTGACCAGGGGAGAGACTGAAGCTTTCTTT,CVSSLTRGETEAFF
TRBD1,TRBJ1-1,TRBV7-9,-,TGTGCCAGCAGCCCGTGGACAGGTATGAACACTGAAGCTTTCTTT,CASSPWTGMNTEAFF
-,TRBJ2-3,TRBV25-1,-,TGTGCCAGCAGTGAATTCTGGGACAAGGACACTACTAGCACAGATACGCAGTATTTT,CASSEFWDKDTTSTDTQYF
-,TRBJ2-7,TRBV12-3/TRBV12-4,-,TGTGCCAGCAGTTTAGTCCCCGGGACGGACGAGCAGTACTTC,CASSLVPGTDEQYF
-,TRBJ2-1,TRBV25-1,once,TGTGCCAGCAGTTTTAACAGGCTACTCTCTGACAATGAGCAGTTCTTC,CASSFNRLLSDNEQFF
-,TRBJ2-1,TRBV28,-,TGTGCCAGCAGCCTCGTCCAGCGGGTTTACAATGAGCAGTTCTTC,CASSLVQRVYNEQFF
TRBD1,TRBJ2-7,TRBV25-1,-,TGTGCCAGCAGTGAAGGACAGGGGCCGACCTACGAGCAGTACTTC,CASSEGQGPTYEQYF
TRBD1,TRBJ2-1,TRBV5-1,-,TGCGCCAGCAGCTTGGACAGGGGGTGGTGGGTGAGCTCCTACAATGAGCAGTTCTTC,CASSLDRGWWVSSYNEQFF
TRBD1,TRBJ2-1,TRBV11-2,-,TGTGCCAGCAGCTCGGGACAGGCGGACAATGAGCAGTTCTTC,CASSSGQADNEQFF
TRBD1,TRBJ2-2,TRBV5-1,few,TGCGCCAGCAGTTATCCGACAGGGGACACCGGGGAGCTGTTTTTT,CASSYPTGDTGELFF
TRBD2,TRBJ2-7,TRBV29-1,-,TGCAGCGTTGAAGGGGCGTCCGGGACTAGCGGGAGAGTCTACGAGCAGTACTTC,CSVEGASGTSGRVYEQYF
TRBD2,TRBJ2-7,TRBV7-2,-,TGTGCCAGCAGCTGGGGCGGGGGGAGCGAGCAGTACTTC,CASSWGGGSEQYF
TRBD1,TRBJ2-5,TRBV12-3/TRBV12-4,few,TGTGCCAGCAGTTTCGGACAGGGACAGACCCAGTACTTC,CASSFGQGQTQYF
-,TRBJ2-7,TRBV12-3/TRBV12-4,-,TGTGCCAGCAGTTTTTTGGGGGGTGAAGCTCTCTCCTACGAGCAGTACTTC,CASSFLGGEALSYEQYF
-,TRBJ2-1,TRBV7-6,few,TGTGCCAGCAGCTACCGGGACGGGTCCTACAATGAGCAGTTCTTC,CASSYRDGSYNEQFF
TRBD1,TRBJ2-1,TRBV12-3/TRBV12-4,-,TGTGCCAGCAGTCCCCAGGACAGGGGTAGCTATGAGCAGTTCTTC,CASSPQDRGSYEQFF
TRBD1,TRBJ1-2,TRBV12-3/TRBV12-4,-,TGTGCCAGCAGTTTGCTTTGGGACAGGTCTAACTATGGCTACACCTTC,CASSLLWDRSNYGYTF
TRBD1,TRBJ2-6,TRBV20-1,-,TGCAGTGCTAGAGACACAGGGGGAAGTGGTGGGGCCAACGTCCTGACTTTC,CSARDTGGSGGANVLTF